This T cell receptor (beta chain) was recorded in a study of blood T cell repertoires in COVID-19. Study at large: Sites in the United States, Italy and Spain provided acute and convalescent COVID-19 samples. Sources were T cells, B-cell-depleted T cells, or PBMCs; the material itself was cDNA or gDNA.

TCRdb's copy holds only in-frame clones and misses some; the assay was immunoSEQ multiplex PCR. The sample lists 450,000 or so clones, around nine tenths occurring once. CDR1 SGHTA and CDR2 FQGNSA come from the germline V gene. V was clipped by 1 base and J by 1 base, with 11 bases between them. This CDR3 spans 16 amino acids. The rearrangement uses TRBV7-2 and TRBJ1-3, with D unclear. The material sequenced was peripheral blood. The receptor comes from a woman between 35 and 50 years old with COVID-19, enrolled during active disease. The CDR3 DNA is TGTGCCAGCAGCTTAGATCAGTTGATTTCTGGAAACACCATATATTTT. Translating it yields CASSLDQLISGNTIYF.